The entry below gives a single TCR beta chain sequence along with its context. From the 5' RACE reads, TCRdb called clonotypes with MiXCR, one entry per CDR3 protein. The table has over 15,000 distinct CDR3 sequences, approximately 71% seen once. J lost 10 bases, V lost 6 bases, and 19 bases had no gene match. Germline V lookup: CDR1 SQVTM, CDR2 ANQGSEA. The CDR3 has 15 residues. The sample belongs to a study of identical twins. The V call is TRBV29-1, the J call TRBJ2-7, with 9 bases fitting TRBD1. Specimen: memory (CD45RO+) T cells sorted from blood. This TCR derives from a woman aged 18-30 years in good health. This table probably holds off-target reads from a library built for another chain. CDR3 region: CSVGNLPGQGGGQYF. CDR3 nucleotides: TGCAGCGTCGGAAATCTTCCGGGACAGGGTGGCGGACAGTACTTC.